This entry is about one TCR beta chain. Its specificity is not known. Treatment denoted: oral pan-JAK inhibitor, 5-10 mg twice daily. After isolation, RNA underwent reverse transcription to generate cDNA as the sequencing template. The table came from immunoSEQ multiplex PCR; TCRdb's copy has only in-frame clones and leaves some out. The table has 60,000 to 90,000 clones, approximately 64% seen once; the top ten hold about a quarter. Germline CDR1 MNHEY, CDR2 SMNVEV (reference sequence). V was pared by 5 bases and J by 4 bases, with 2 bases of the junction left unmatched. The CDR3 sequence is 13 residues long. This entry comes from a study of CD8+ T cells in alopecia areata. Study in general: Affected scalp percentage set treated patients' severity scores. Notes on the study in general: Under tofacitinib, numerous expanded lesional clonotypes remained detectable in scalp and blood. Normal skin's resident alphabeta T cells are sequenced alongside lesional scalp T cells.

The gene calls are TRBV27 and TRBJ1-3, with 7 bases matching TRBD1. The TCR comes from a human donor with alopecia areata. Sequenced material: CD8+ T cells sorted from blood, taken at week 24, from a patient treated with tofacitinib. The CDR3 protein is CASSEGAGNTIYF. The CDR3 DNA is TGTGCCAGCAGTGAGGGGGCCGGAAACACCATATATTTT.